These 32 T cell receptor beta chains originate from one sample sequenced in a study of early stage breast cancer tumors. Repertoires were generated with immunoSEQ multiplex PCR, while TCRdb's copy carries only in-frame clones and drops some. The sample yields about 10,000 clones, approximately 70% seen once. The sequenced sample consisted of breast tumor tissue. The receptor source for this set is a person aged 45 to 60 with breast cancer.

The chain couples TRBV19 to TRBJ1-6; D perhaps matches TRBD1 (5 bases). Per the germline V gene, CDR1 is LNHDA and CDR2 is SQIVND (reference sequence). The CDR3 is 14 amino acids. Trimming took 2 bases from V and 9 from J, leaving 11 bases between them. Here the CDR3 reads CASSIMQGGSPLHF. In DNA form, the CDR3 reads TGTGCCAGTAGTATAATGCAGGGTGGTTCACCCCTCCACTTT.

This chain connects TRBV11-3 to TRBJ2-3; TRBD2 matches 14 bases. Trimming at V came to 5 bases and at J to 5 bases, leaving 6 bases not matched to a gene. Germline loops: CDR1 SGHNT, CDR2 YENEEA. This CDR3 region has 16 residues. The CDR3 DNA reads as TGTGCCAGCAGCAAGACTAGCGGGGGGGCTATAGATACGCAGTATTTT. The encoded protein is CASSKTSGGAIDTQYF.

The chain employs TRBV2 and TRBJ2-2; a possible D gene is TRBD1 (6 bases). V was shortened by 7 bases and J by 7 bases, with 25 bases between the two germline ends. Germline V gene data show CDR1 as SNHLY and CDR2 as FYNNEI. CDR3 length: 17 residues. The CDR3 nucleotides are TGTGCCAGCATGTTAACAGGGCAAGCCCTGCGTGTCGGGGAGCTGTTTTTT. Encoded protein: CASMLTGQALRVGELFF.

This clone came up a few times. The chain carries TRBV19 and TRBJ2-1; D is unclear. Per germline, CDR1 LNHDA and CDR2 SQIVND (reference sequence). CDR3 size: 14 residues. Trimming took 5 bases from V and 3 from J, leaving 11 bases between them. CDR3 bases: TGTGCCAGTAGTCCCGCCCAGGTCTACAATGAGCAGTTCTTC. It is translated as CASSPAQVYNEQFF.

This rearrangement joins TRBV2 to TRBJ2-3; D remains unclear. Trimming took 1 base from V and 0 from J, leaving 11 bases between them. Germline V gives CDR1 SNHLY, CDR2 FYNNEI. The CDR3 is made up of 16 amino acids. The CDR3 is CASSEDERPSTDTQYF. Here the CDR3 DNA reads TGTGCCAGCAGTGAAGATGAGAGACCTAGCACAGATACGCAGTATTTT.

The rearrangement joins TRBV19 to TRBJ1-5; D is ambiguous. The CDR3 covers 15 residues. V was pared by 10 bases and J by 3 bases, with 19 bases between. Germline-derived CDR1 and CDR2 are LNHDA and SQIVND (reference sequence). Here the CDR3 DNA reads TGTGCCACCGCCGAGACCAATAATCACAATCAGCCCCAGCATTTT. This codes for CATAETNNHNQPQHF. The full variable domain, in which reference TRBV19 and TRBJ1-5 provide the parts outside the CDR3, is DGGITQSPKYLFRKEGQNVTLSCEQNLNHDAMYWYRQDPGQGLRLIYYSQIVNDFQKGDIAEGYSVSREKKESFPLTVTSAQKNPTAFYLCATAETNNHNQPQHFGDGTRLSIL.

The chain links TRBV19 to TRBJ2-1; TRBD2 matches 7 bases. Germline V lookup: CDR1 LNHDA, CDR2 SQIVND (reference sequence). The CDR3 totals 16 residues. V shed 5 bases and J 3 bases; nucleotides not matched to a gene: 10. The CDR3 sequence: CASSPHSGFVYNEQFF. CDR3 coding DNA: TGTGCCAGTAGTCCCCATAGCGGGTTCGTCTACAATGAGCAGTTCTTC.

The V and J genes are TRBV9 and TRBJ2-3; D not resolved. CDR3 size: 13 residues. V was clipped by 3 bases and J by 3 bases, with 8 bases between them. Germline CDR1 is SGDLS and CDR2 is YYNGEE. The CDR3 sequence: CASSAPGTDTQYF. The CDR3 nucleotides read TGTGCCAGCAGCGCCCCCGGGACAGATACGCAGTATTTT.

The chain combines TRBV21-1 with TRBJ1-5. TRBV21-1 is reported as a pseudogene. The CDR3 totals 12 residues. The CDR3 DNA is TGTGCCAGCAGCTCCGCGGACCGGGTCCAGCATTTT. It yields the protein CASSSADRVQHF.

The J gene is TRBJ2-3, the V gene TRBV29-1; 9 bases line up with TRBD2. Trimming at V came to 6 bases and at J to 11 bases, leaving 18 bases not matched to a gene. Germline V gives CDR1 SQVTM, CDR2 ANQGSEA. CDR3 length equals 15 residues. The chain's CDR3 is CSVELGLAGAVKQYF. CDR3 bases: TGCAGCGTCGAGCTCGGGTTAGCGGGAGCAGTGAAGCAGTATTTT.

The V call is TRBV30, the J call TRBJ2-3; D is ambiguous. V shed 2 bases and J shed 1 base, with 16 bases lying between them. Germline V CDR1 and CDR2: GTSNPN, SVGIG (reference sequence). CDR3 length: 16 residues. CDR3 bases: TGTGCCTGGAGTAGTATTCACACCCTCGGCACAGATACGCAGTATTTT. Protein sequence: CAWSSIHTLGTDTQYF. Looking up the rest from reference TRBV30 and TRBJ2-3 gives the full variable domain: SQTIHQWPATLVQPVGSPLSLECTVEGTSNPNLYWYRQAAGRGLQLLFYSVGIGQISSEVPQNLSASRPQDRQFILSSKKLLLSDSGFYLCAWSSIHTLGTDTQYFGPGTRLTVL.

The V call is TRBV7-9, the J call TRBJ1-5, with 7 bases aligning to TRBD1. After removal of 5 bases from V and 1 base from J, the junction contained 5 bases not matched to a gene. The germline V gene has CDR1 SEHNR and CDR2 FQNEAQ (reference sequence). The CDR3 has 15 residues. The CDR3 loop reads CASSPQGGSNQPQHF. In DNA form, the CDR3 reads TGTGCCAGCAGCCCTCAGGGGGGGAGCAATCAGCCCCAGCATTTT. The full variable domain, in which reference TRBV7-9 and TRBJ1-5 provide the parts outside the CDR3, is DTGVSQNPRHKITKRGQNVTFRCDPISEHNRLYWYRQTLGQGPEFLTYFQNEAQLEKSRLLSDRFSAERPKGSFSTLEIQRTEQGDSAMYLCASSPQGGSNQPQHFGDGTRLSIL.

The chain joins TRBV7-9 to TRBJ2-3, with a tentative D call TRBD2 (5 bases). Trimming cost V 2 bases and J 8 bases, with 14 bases left between them. Germline V gives CDR1 SEHNR, CDR2 FQNEAQ (reference sequence). This CDR3 region has 14 residues. CDR3 DNA sequence: TGTGCCAGCAGCTTATCAACTACTAGTCGTACGCAGTATTTT. Translating gives CASSLSTTSRTQYF. Full variable domain (remainder filled in from reference TRBV7-9 and TRBJ2-3): DTGVSQNPRHKITKRGQNVTFRCDPISEHNRLYWYRQTLGQGPEFLTYFQNEAQLEKSRLLSDRFSAERPKGSFSTLEIQRTEQGDSAMYLCASSLSTTSRTQYFGPGTRLTVL.

The chain uses TRBV7-3 and TRBJ2-5, with D possibly being TRBD2 (5 bases). Germline V gives CDR1 SGHTA, CDR2 FQGTGA. There are 12 residues in the CDR3. Trimming took off 10 bases at V and 4 bases at J, with 13 bases between the two ends. CDR3 nucleotides: TGTGCCACTGCGGGTTTAGGAGAGACCCAGTACTTC. This encodes CATAGLGETQYF.

The chain links TRBV19 to TRBJ2-3; D might be TRBD1 or TRBD2, each matching 5 bases. The germline V and J ends were trimmed by 6 bases and 4 bases, with 14 bases remaining between them. This CDR3 is 14 amino acids long. Per germline, CDR1 LNHDA and CDR2 SQIVND (reference sequence). The CDR3 coding sequence is TGTGCCAGTAGCCCACTTAGGGACCCAGATACGCAGTATTTT. This sequence encodes CASSPLRDPDTQYF.

This chain joins TRBV5-8 and TRBJ1-1; TRBD1 is a possible D gene (6 bases). The CDR3 runs to 13 residues. Trimming removed 0 bases at V and 5 bases at J, with 8 bases between. Germline lookup yields CDR1 SGHTS and CDR2 YDEGEE. CDR3 sequence: CASSLVGATEAFF. In nucleotides, the CDR3 is TGTGCCAGCAGCTTGGTGGGGGCGACTGAAGCTTTCTTT.

The chain uses TRBV29-1 and TRBJ1-2; TRBD1 matches 9 bases. Losses at the gene ends were 1 base for V and 9 bases for J; bases not matched to a gene: 9. Germline lookup yields CDR1 SQVTM and CDR2 ANQGSEA. The CDR3 has 14 residues. In DNA, the CDR3 is TGCAGCGTTGAAGTTCCGGGACAGGGTGCAAGCTACACCTTC. This codes for CSVEVPGQGASYTF.

This rearrangement joins TRBV19 to TRBJ1-2; D is undetermined. This CDR3 is built from 12 residues. Germline V gene lookup returns CDR1 LNHDA and CDR2 SQIVND (reference sequence). The ends were cut back, 1 base at V and 4 bases at J, with 4 bases in the middle. The CDR3 loop reads CASSIVGYGYTF. CDR3 DNA: TGTGCCAGTAGTATAGTCGGCTATGGCTACACCTTC.

This clone was seen more than once but under ten times. V usage is TRBV18 and J usage is TRBJ2-3; no definite D call. The CDR3 totals 14 residues. The V gene lost 1 base and the J gene lost 2 bases, with 7 bases spanning the gap. The germline V gene has CDR1 KGHSH and CDR2 LQKENI. The CDR3 spells CASSPQRSTDTQYF. For the CDR3, the DNA is TGTGCCAGCTCACCACAAAGATCCACAGATACGCAGTATTTT.

Notes on this clone: Additional DNA sequences in this sample encode the identical CDR3. V usage is TRBV4-2 and J usage is TRBJ2-4; no reliable D call. Germline V gives CDR1 LGHNA, CDR2 YNFKEQ. V lost 0 bases and J lost 6, with 12 bases in between. The CDR3 has 15 residues. CDR3 protein: CASSQEDRTGNIQYF. Here the CDR3 DNA reads TGTGCCAGCAGCCAAGAAGATCGGACGGGAAACATTCAGTACTTC.

This chain connects TRBV6-6 to TRBJ2-7; TRBD1 matches 7 bases. The CDR3 has 14 amino acids. V gave up 0 bases and J gave up 3 bases; unmatched junction bases: 2. Germline CDR1 and CDR2: MNHNY and SVGAGI (reference sequence). The CDR3 loop is CASSYSTGIYEQYF. CDR3 DNA: TGTGCCAGCAGTTACTCGACAGGGATCTACGAGCAGTACTTC.

The gene calls are TRBV5-6 and TRBJ2-1, with 7 nucleotides matching TRBD1. The length of the CDR3 is 13 residues. Germline CDR1 and CDR2: SGHDT and YYEEEE. V gave up 4 bases and J gave up 9 bases; unmatched junction bases: 7. For the CDR3, the DNA is TGTGCCAGCAGCCCAGGGGGAGACATTGAGCAGTTCTTC. Amino acids: CASSPGGDIEQFF.

The CDR3 loop reads CASSVTPTSGGDEQFF. The CDR3 nucleotides read TGTGCCAGCAGCGTAACCCCGACTAGCGGGGGCGATGAGCAGTTCTTC. This chain links TRBV9 with TRBJ2-1, with 12 nucleotides matching TRBD2. This CDR3 is built from 16 residues. The germline V gene encodes CDR1 SGDLS and CDR2 YYNGEE. The V gene end was trimmed by 1 base and the J gene end by 8 bases; junction bases not matched to a gene: 7. The full variable domain, in which reference TRBV9 and TRBJ2-1 provide the parts outside the CDR3, is DSGVTQTPKHLITATGQRVTLRCSPRSGDLSVYWYQQSLDQGLQFLIQYYNGEERAKGNILERFSAQQFPDLHSELNLSSLELGDSALYFCASSVTPTSGGDEQFFGPGTRLTVL.

V gene TRBV19 combines with J gene TRBJ1-4; tentatively, D is TRBD1 (5 bases). V was clipped by 3 bases and J by 0 bases, with 11 bases between them. Germline V gene data show CDR1 as LNHDA and CDR2 as SQIVND (reference sequence). The CDR3 length is 16 residues. As DNA, the CDR3 is TGTGCCAGTAGTATCTGGGTACAGGCAACTAATGAAAAACTGTTTTTT. It yields the protein CASSIWVQATNEKLFF. Using reference TRBV19 and TRBJ1-4 for the parts outside the CDR3, the full variable domain is DGGITQSPKYLFRKEGQNVTLSCEQNLNHDAMYWYRQDPGQGLRLIYYSQIVNDFQKGDIAEGYSVSREKKESFPLTVTSAQKNPTAFYLCASSIWVQATNEKLFFGSGTQLSVL.

The chain recombines TRBV2 with TRBJ2-7; 7 bases are a match to TRBD1. V lost 7 bases, J lost 5 bases, and 14 bases stayed unmatched. CDR1 is SNHLY, CDR2 FYNNEI, per germline. The CDR3 contains 15 residues. CDR3 sequence reads: CASTADRALRDEQYF. In nucleotides, the CDR3 is TGTGCCAGCACTGCTGACAGGGCCCTTAGGGACGAGCAGTACTTC. Full variable domain (missing parts from reference TRBV2 and TRBJ2-7): EPEVTQTPSHQVTQMGQEVILRCVPISNHLYFYWYRQILGQKVEFLVSFYNNEISEKSEIFDDQFSVERPDGSNFTLKIRSTKLEDSAMYFCASTADRALRDEQYFGPGTRLTVT.

This clone was observed a few times. This chain links TRBV5-1 with TRBJ1-4; weak D call: TRBD1 (6 bases). Germline assignment: CDR1 SGHRS and CDR2 YFSETQ. Trimming stripped 4 bases from V and 3 bases from J, with 16 bases between. This CDR3 is 16 amino acids long. The CDR3 bases are TGCGCCAGCAGCCCCGCCGGGGGGCATGCTAATGAAAAACTGTTTTTT. Residues: CASSPAGGHANEKLFF.

This clone was detected once. The V and J genes are TRBV15 and TRBJ2-3; 7 bases agree with TRBD1. This CDR3 has 16 amino acids. The junction had 6 bases not matched to a gene; V was cut back by 0 bases and J by 3 bases. Germline lookup yields CDR1 LNHNV and CDR2 YYDKDF (reference sequence). The CDR3 nucleotides read TGTGCCACCAGCAGAGATCGAGGGGGCTGGACAGATACGCAGTATTTT. It is translated as CATSRDRGGWTDTQYF. The whole variable domain, filled in from reference TRBV15 and TRBJ2-3, reads DAMVIQNPRYQVTQFGKPVTLSCSQTLNHNVMYWYQQKSSQAPKLLFHYYDKDFNNEADTPDNFQSRRPNTSFCFLDIRSPGLGDTAMYLCATSRDRGGWTDTQYFGPGTRLTVL.

This clone was found a few times. J is TRBJ2-7 and V is TRBV5-6, with 7 bases matching TRBD2. The CDR3 runs 14 residues. The V gene end was trimmed by 6 bases and the J gene end by 4 bases; junction bases not matched to a gene: 10. Germline CDR1 reads SGHDT; CDR2 reads YYEEEE. The CDR3 spells CASKDLRESYEQYF. The CDR3 DNA is TGTGCCAGCAAGGATTTGCGGGAGTCGTACGAGCAGTACTTC.

This clone was picked up a small number of times. The chain is built from TRBV5-1 and TRBJ2-7, with TRBD1 matching 9 bases. This CDR3 spans 14 amino acids. The J segment lost 2 bases and the V segment lost 2 bases, leaving 2 bases of the junction unmatched. Germline lookup yields CDR1 SGHRS and CDR2 YFSETQ. The CDR3 here is CASSFRQGAYEQYF. Written as DNA, the CDR3 is TGCGCCAGCAGCTTCAGACAGGGGGCCTACGAGCAGTACTTC.

This clone has only a few counts. The chain carries TRBV10-1 and TRBJ1-1; D might be TRBD1 (6 bases). This CDR3 has 12 amino acids. The germline V and J ends were trimmed by 2 bases and 11 bases, with 12 bases remaining between them. CDR1 and CDR2 from the germline V gene are WNHNN and SYGVQD (reference sequence). DNA for the CDR3: TGCGCCAGCAGTGAGACCAGGGGTTTGGCTTTCTTT. It encodes CASSETRGLAFF.

There are a few counts of this clone. The V and J genes are TRBV29-1 and TRBJ2-7, with D tentatively TRBD2 (5 bases). Trimming removed 1 base from V and 0 bases from J, with 7 bases in between. Germline V CDR1 and CDR2: SQVTM, ANQGSEA. The CDR3 length is 13 residues. Written as DNA, the CDR3 is TGCAGCGTTGAAGGTAGCGACTCCTACGAGCAGTACTTC. Translating it yields CSVEGSDSYEQYF.

This clone was counted once. This sequence joins TRBV7-9 and TRBJ1-4, with D possibly being TRBD1 (5 bases). CDR1 is SEHNR and CDR2 is FQNEAQ in the germline V gene (reference sequence). The CDR3 has 14 residues. Trimming took 3 bases from V and 7 from J, leaving 12 bases between them. The CDR3 loop is CASSLGRETEKLFF. As DNA, the CDR3 is TGTGCCAGCAGCTTGGGGCGGGAGACTGAAAAACTGTTTTTT.